This is a list of T cell receptor beta chains from one sample in a study of blood T cell repertoires in COVID-19. The data were produced by immunoSEQ multiplex PCR, yet TCRdb's version contains in-frame clones alone and is incomplete. The data show approximately 210,000 clones, with around 85% seen just once and 0.78% held by the top ten. The specimen sequenced was peripheral blood. The receptor set was obtained from a woman in her 70s with acute or convalescent COVID-19. Each CDR3 is given with its conserved first and last residue. Each record gives: clone size, J gene, D gene, V gene, CDR3 protein, CDR3 DNA. The D gene is left open where the match is weak. Clone size is given for some rows only: seen once, a few or many times, or a class if the clone is expanded.

NA,TRBJ1-3,NA,TRBV5-8,CASSLRLRGSGNTIYF,TGTGCCAGCAGCTTGCGTCTTCGAGGCTCTGGAAACACCATATATTTT
NA,TRBJ2-1,TRBD1,TRBV24-1,CATRAGQGALSSYNEQFF,TGTGCCACCAGAGCCGGACAGGGGGCCTTGAGCTCCTACAATGAGCAGTTCTTC
NA,TRBJ1-3,NA,TRBV9,CASSVQGQGNTIYF,TGTGCCAGCAGCGTACAGGGCCAGGGAAACACCATATATTTT
NA,TRBJ1-5,TRBD1,TRBV19,CASSMVQGARQPQHF,TGTGCCAGTAGTATGGTTCAGGGGGCACGACAGCCCCAGCATTTT
NA,TRBJ1-1,NA,TRBV7-9,CASSLRAMNTEAFF,TGTGCCAGCAGCCTCAGGGCTATGAACACTGAAGCTTTCTTT
NA,TRBJ1-2,TRBD1,TRBV10-3,CAISEWTGYKGNYGYTF,TGTGCCATCAGTGAGTGGACAGGGTATAAGGGGAACTATGGCTACACCTTC
NA,TRBJ1-2,NA,TRBV7-8,CASSRGQGGYGYTF,TGTGCCAGCAGCCGAGGGCAGGGTGGCTATGGCTACACCTTC
NA,TRBJ1-2,TRBD1,TRBV5-1,CASSPTGGQGYGYTF,TGCGCCAGCAGCCCGACAGGGGGCCAGGGCTATGGCTACACCTTC
NA,TRBJ2-3,NA,TRBV27,CASRPLGTDTQYF,TGTGCCAGCAGGCCCCTAGGCACAGATACGCAGTATTTT
NA,TRBJ1-1,NA,TRBV19,CASIEGQLMNTEAFF,TGTGCCAGTATTGAAGGACAGTTAATGAACACTGAAGCTTTCTTT
NA,TRBJ1-2,NA,TRBV4-1,CASSREGAANYGYTF,TGCGCCAGCAGCCGAGAAGGGGCGGCTAACTATGGCTACACCTTC
NA,TRBJ2-1,TRBD1,TRBV11-3,CASSSRQGAPNEQFF,TGTGCCAGCAGCTCCCGACAGGGGGCGCCCAATGAGCAGTTCTTC
NA,TRBJ1-1,TRBD1,TRBV5-4,CASSFPTGGRTEAFF,TGTGCCAGCAGCTTCCCGACAGGGGGCCGGACTGAAGCTTTCTTT
NA,TRBJ1-1,NA,TRBV27,CASSLRGGGTEAFF,TGTGCCAGCAGTTTAAGAGGGGGTGGCACTGAAGCTTTCTTT
NA,TRBJ1-2,NA,TRBV2,CASSESGGNGYTF,TGTGCCAGCAGTGAGTCCGGAGGCAATGGCTACACCTTC
once,TRBJ2-2,TRBD2,TRBV7-2,CATGNQAGRATGELFF,TGTGCCACGGGAAATCAGGCGGGGAGGGCCACCGGGGAGCTGTTTTTT
NA,TRBJ2-7,NA,TRBV11-3,CASSSDTYEQYF,TGTGCCAGCAGCTCCGACACCTACGAGCAGTACTTC
few,TRBJ1-2,NA,TRBV7-2,CASSLTGTDVYGYTF,TGTGCCAGCAGCTTAACTGGCACAGACGTCTATGGCTACACCTTC
NA,TRBJ2-2,TRBD1,TRBV7-2,CASSAGTGYTGELFF,TGTGCCAGCAGTGCGGGGACAGGGTACACCGGGGAGCTGTTTTTT
once,TRBJ2-2,NA,TRBV19,CASRKDSNTGELFF,TGTGCCAGTAGGAAGGACAGTAACACCGGGGAGCTGTTTTTT
NA,TRBJ2-5,NA,TRBV7-6,CASSLAGMWQDQETQYF,TGTGCCAGCAGCTTAGCTGGTATGTGGCAGGACCAAGAGACCCAGTACTTC
NA,TRBJ2-7,NA,TRBV11-2,CASSYGRGSGQYF,TGTGCCAGCAGCTACGGGCGGGGATCAGGGCAGTACTTC
NA,TRBJ2-2,TRBD2,TRBV5-6,CATQGTTTNTGELFF,TGTGCCACTCAAGGGACTACAACGAACACCGGGGAGCTGTTTTTT
NA,TRBJ1-2,NA,TRBV6-5,CASSPGGTGSYGYTF,TGTGCCAGCAGTCCCGGCGGGACCGGTTCCTATGGCTACACCTTC
NA,TRBJ1-1,TRBD1,TRBV6-5,CASRGNRGLTEAFF,TGTGCCAGCAGGGGGAACAGGGGGCTAACTGAAGCTTTCTTT
NA,TRBJ2-1,TRBD2,TRBV4-2,CASSQVLAGYDNEQFF,TGTGCCAGCAGCCAAGTCTTAGCGGGGTACGACAATGAGCAGTTCTTC
NA,TRBJ1-4,TRBD1,TRBV3-1/TRBV3-2,CASSLQGAGEKLFF,TGTGCCAGCAGCCTACAGGGGGCTGGCGAAAAACTGTTTTTT
NA,TRBJ1-2,TRBD1,TRBV18,CASSHGRTGEGYTF,TGTGCCAGCTCACATGGAAGGACAGGGGAAGGCTACACCTTC
NA,TRBJ2-7,TRBD2,TRBV7-9,CASSPNVAGRLYEQYF,TGTGCCAGCAGCCCCAATGTAGCGGGGAGGCTCTACGAGCAGTACTTC
once,TRBJ1-1,NA,TRBV10-1,CASSESTRGTEAFF,TGCGCCAGCAGTGAGTCAACGCGGGGAACTGAAGCTTTCTTT
NA,TRBJ1-1,TRBD1,TRBV6-5,CASSIPGGTEAFF,TGTGCCAGCAGTATTCCAGGGGGCACTGAAGCTTTCTTT
once,TRBJ1-2,NA,TRBV7-2,CASSYRVGDGYTF,TGTGCCAGCAGTTACAGGGTGGGGGATGGCTACACCTTC
NA,TRBJ1-2,TRBD1,TRBV5-1,CASSLTVSILTGGIDGYTF,TGCGCCAGCAGCTTGACGGTTTCAATACTTACAGGGGGCATAGATGGCTACACCTTC
NA,TRBJ1-4,NA,TRBV5-1,CASSYREVNEKLFF,TGCGCCAGCAGCTACCGGGAAGTAAATGAAAAACTGTTTTTT
NA,TRBJ1-1,NA,TRBV19,CASSIDREGVKAFF,TGTGCCAGTAGTATAGATCGTGAGGGAGTCAAAGCTTTCTTT
few,TRBJ2-7,NA,TRBV5-1,CASSPATTPHEQYF,TGCGCCAGCAGCCCCGCGACAACGCCCCACGAGCAGTACTTC
NA,TRBJ1-1,NA,TRBV29-1,CSIRQNTEAFF,TGCAGCATTAGACAGAACACTGAAGCTTTCTTT
NA,TRBJ2-1,NA,TRBV27,CASSLGRDQSSNEQFF,TGTGCCAGCAGTTTGGGGCGGGATCAGTCAAGCAATGAGCAGTTCTTC
NA,TRBJ1-1,NA,TRBV29-1,CSVGGVLNTEAFF,TGCAGCGTTGGGGGAGTACTGAACACTGAAGCTTTCTTT
NA,TRBJ2-1,TRBD2,TRBV7-2,CASSYTQREGGNEQFF,TGTGCCAGCAGCTACACCCAGCGGGAGGGGGGCAATGAGCAGTTCTTC
NA,TRBJ2-2,NA,TRBV5-5,CASSSGSGHYTGELFF,TGTGCCAGCAGCTCGGGGTCGGGACACTACACCGGGGAGCTGTTTTTT
NA,TRBJ2-2,TRBD1,TRBV5-4,CASSVGHRGPNTGELFF,TGTGCCAGCAGCGTGGGCCACAGGGGGCCCAACACCGGGGAGCTGTTTTTT
NA,TRBJ2-5,NA,TRBV9,CASSAPGPGETQYF,TGTGCCAGCAGCGCCCCGGGTCCAGGGGAGACCCAGTACTTC
few,TRBJ2-2,TRBD2,TRBV6-1,CASSLGGRTGELFF,TGTGCCAGCAGCCTGGGCGGGAGAACCGGGGAGCTGTTTTTT
NA,TRBJ2-7,TRBD1,TRBV11-2,CASSLAGTGSYEQYF,TGTGCCAGCAGCTTAGCCGGGACAGGGTCCTACGAGCAGTACTTC
NA,TRBJ2-2,TRBD1,TRBV5-4,CASSPAPGQGSRRDTGELFF,TGTGCCAGCAGCCCCGCTCCGGGACAGGGGAGTCGTCGTGACACCGGGGAGCTGTTTTTT
NA,TRBJ2-7,TRBD1,TRBV18,CASSPPGQGRSYEQYF,TGTGCCAGCTCACCACCGGGACAGGGAAGATCCTACGAGCAGTACTTC
NA,TRBJ1-1,NA,TRBV18,CASSKEKNTEAFF,TGTGCCAGCTCAAAAGAGAAGAACACTGAAGCTTTCTTT
once,TRBJ1-5,NA,TRBV7-2,CASSLVAGNQPQHF,TGTGCCAGCAGCTTAGTCGCGGGCAATCAGCCCCAGCATTTT
once,TRBJ1-5,NA,TRBV4-1,CASSQEGAGSNQPQHF,TGCGCCAGCAGCCAAGAGGGGGCCGGGAGCAATCAGCCCCAGCATTTT
NA,TRBJ2-3,TRBD2,TRBV5-1,CASSLSLAGGPAQYF,TGCGCCAGCAGCTTGTCTTTAGCGGGAGGGCCCGCGCAGTATTTT
NA,TRBJ2-5,TRBD2,TRBV4-1,CASSLGLAGGQETQYF,TGCGCCAGCAGCCTGGGACTAGCGGGGGGACAAGAGACCCAGTACTTC
NA,TRBJ2-1,TRBD1,TRBV18,CASSPPRQGLTEQFF,TGTGCCAGCTCACCACCCCGACAGGGCCTCACGGAGCAGTTCTTC